What follows are 6 T cell receptor beta chains derived from one specimen sequenced in a study of CD8 T cells in ankylosing spondylitis. TCRdb re-analysed the 5' RACE reads in MiXCR, keeping a single row per CDR3 protein. This sample has over 30,000 distinct CDR3 sequences; roughly 12% occur once, and the top ten carry 32%. Sequencing was carried out using synovial fluid, either unsorted or a sorted T cell fraction (not recorded which). These receptor sequences come from a male donor with ankylosing spondylitis.

This clonotype was seen ten or more times. This rearrangement joins TRBV4-1 to TRBJ2-7; D may be TRBD2 (5 bases). CDR1 is MGHRA and CDR2 is YSYEKL in the germline V gene. V lost 1 base and J lost 6, with 13 bases in between. This CDR3 has 14 amino acids. The CDR3 nucleotides read TGCGCCAGCAGCCAAGGGACTGGGTACTCCGAGCAGTACTTC. Its protein is CASSQGTGYSEQYF.

The J gene is TRBJ2-3, the V gene TRBV4-3, with no clear D. In germline, CDR1 is LGHNA, CDR2 YSLEER. This CDR3 has 16 amino acids. V lost 3 bases, J lost 2 bases, and 15 bases lay in between. CDR3 protein: CASSHYSLIDTDTQYF. CDR3 coding DNA: TGCGCCAGCAGCCACTACAGCCTCATCGACACAGATACGCAGTATTTT.

The CDR3 sequence: CASSQVAGVRETQYF. CDR3 DNA sequence: TGTGCCAGCAGCCAAGTTGCGGGAGTTAGGGAGACCCAGTACTTC. The chain recombines TRBV14 with TRBJ2-5; 7 bases fit TRBD2. Germline V lookup: CDR1 SGHDN, CDR2 FVKESK. V lost 1 base, J lost 5 bases, and 7 bases stayed unmatched. This CDR3 has 15 residues.

This clonotype was detected many times. This chain joins TRBV3-1 and TRBJ2-7; D uncertain. This CDR3 spans 12 amino acids. The germline V gene has CDR1 LGHDT and CDR2 YNNKEL (reference sequence). V was trimmed by 1 base and J by 6 bases, leaving 7 bases between them. The chain's CDR3 is CASSQGSSEQYF. The CDR3 region has the DNA TGTGCCAGCAGCCAAGGATCGTCCGAGCAGTACTTC.

This clonotype was found many times. The chain has TRBV28 and TRBJ1-1; 8 nucleotides agree with TRBD1. J was trimmed by 4 bases and V by 5 bases; bases with no gene match: 9. Germline V CDR1 and CDR2: MDHEN, SYDVKM. The CDR3 length is 15 residues. The CDR3 region has the DNA TGTGCCAGCAGTCGTGCCCCGGACAGGGCCACTGAAGCTTTCTTT. Amino acid sequence: CASSRAPDRATEAFF. The complete variable domain, with remaining parts taken from reference TRBV28 and TRBJ1-1, reads DVKVTQSSRYLVKRTGEKVFLECVQDMDHENMFWYRQDPGLGLRLIYFSYDVKMKEKGDIPEGYSVSREKKERFSLILESASTNQTSMYLCASSRAPDRATEAFFGQGTRLTVV.

This clonotype came up many times. J is TRBJ1-2 and V is TRBV10-3, with a tentative D call TRBD1 (5 bases). This CDR3 is 14 amino acids long. V dropped 2 bases and J dropped 2 bases, with 9 bases sitting between them. Germline V lookup: CDR1 ENHRY, CDR2 SYGVKD. Written as DNA, the CDR3 is TGTGCCATCAGTGAGGGGGGAACCAACTATGGCTACACCTTC. Protein: CAISEGGTNYGYTF.